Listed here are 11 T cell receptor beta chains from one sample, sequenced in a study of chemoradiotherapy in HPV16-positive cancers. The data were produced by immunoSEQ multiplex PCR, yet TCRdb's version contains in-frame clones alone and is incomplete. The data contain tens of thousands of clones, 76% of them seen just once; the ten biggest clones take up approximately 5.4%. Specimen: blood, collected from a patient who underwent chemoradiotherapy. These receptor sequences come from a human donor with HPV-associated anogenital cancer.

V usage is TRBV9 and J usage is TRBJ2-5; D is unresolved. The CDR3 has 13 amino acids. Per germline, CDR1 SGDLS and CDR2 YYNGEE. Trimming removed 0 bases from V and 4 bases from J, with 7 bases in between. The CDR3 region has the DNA TGTGCCAGCAGCGTAGTGGTGGGAGAGACCCAGTACTTC. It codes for CASSVVVGETQYF.

For the CDR3, the DNA is TGTGCTCAGAACCTACAGGGTCCCCAGGTGAGGTATGGCTACACCTTC. Residues: CAQNLQGPQVRYGYTF. The chain carries TRBV30 and TRBJ1-2; D is perhaps TRBD1 (6 bases). This CDR3 spans 16 amino acids. Germline values: CDR1 GTSNPN, CDR2 SVGIG (reference sequence).

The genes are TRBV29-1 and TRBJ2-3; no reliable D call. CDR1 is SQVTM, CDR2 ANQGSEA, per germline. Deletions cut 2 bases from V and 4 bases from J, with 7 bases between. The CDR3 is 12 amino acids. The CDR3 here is CSVEPVPDTQYF. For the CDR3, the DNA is TGCAGCGTTGAACCCGTCCCAGATACGCAGTATTTT.

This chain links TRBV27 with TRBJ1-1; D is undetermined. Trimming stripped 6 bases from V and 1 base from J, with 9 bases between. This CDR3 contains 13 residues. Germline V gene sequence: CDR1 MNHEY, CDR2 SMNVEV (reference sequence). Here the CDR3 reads CASSKSKNTEAFF. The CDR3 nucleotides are TGTGCCAGCAGCAAAAGCAAGAACACTGAAGCTTTCTTT.

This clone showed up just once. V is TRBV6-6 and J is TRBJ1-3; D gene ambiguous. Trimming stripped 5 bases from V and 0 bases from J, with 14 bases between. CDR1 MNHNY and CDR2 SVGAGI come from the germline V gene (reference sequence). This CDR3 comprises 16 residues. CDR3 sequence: CASSRLIRASGNTIYF. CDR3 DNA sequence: TGTGCCAGCAGTCGCCTAATTAGGGCCTCTGGAAACACCATATATTTT.

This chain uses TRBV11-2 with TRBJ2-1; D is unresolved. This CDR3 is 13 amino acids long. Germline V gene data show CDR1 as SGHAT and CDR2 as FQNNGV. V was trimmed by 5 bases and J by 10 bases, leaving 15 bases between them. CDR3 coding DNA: TGTGCCAGCAGCCGTATGTCGGCCAGGGAGCAGTTCTTC. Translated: CASSRMSAREQFF.

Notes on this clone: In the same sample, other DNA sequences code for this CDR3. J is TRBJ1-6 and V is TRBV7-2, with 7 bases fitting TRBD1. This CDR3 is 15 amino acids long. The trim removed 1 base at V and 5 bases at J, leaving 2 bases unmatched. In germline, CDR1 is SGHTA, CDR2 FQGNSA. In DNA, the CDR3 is TGTGCCAGCAGCTTAGGGACAGGCAATAATTCACCCCTCCACTTT. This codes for CASSLGTGNNSPLHF.

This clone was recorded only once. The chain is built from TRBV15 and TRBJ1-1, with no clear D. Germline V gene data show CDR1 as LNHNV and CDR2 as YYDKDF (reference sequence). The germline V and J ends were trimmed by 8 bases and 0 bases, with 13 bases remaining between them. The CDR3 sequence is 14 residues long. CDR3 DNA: TGTGCCACCCAAATGGGGATCATGAACACTGAAGCTTTCTTT. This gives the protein CATQMGIMNTEAFF.

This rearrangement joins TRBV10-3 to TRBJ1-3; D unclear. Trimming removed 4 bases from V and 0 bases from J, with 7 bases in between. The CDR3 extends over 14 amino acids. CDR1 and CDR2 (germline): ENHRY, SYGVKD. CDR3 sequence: CAISGGSSGNTIYF. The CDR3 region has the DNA TGTGCCATCAGTGGAGGCAGCTCTGGAAACACCATATATTTT.

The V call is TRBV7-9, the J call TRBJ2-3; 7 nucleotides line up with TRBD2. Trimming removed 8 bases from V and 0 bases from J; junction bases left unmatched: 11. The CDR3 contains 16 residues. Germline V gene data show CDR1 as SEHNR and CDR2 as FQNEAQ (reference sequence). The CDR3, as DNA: TGTGCCAGCCCCCGGGCCGGGGGGACTAGCACAGATACGCAGTATTTT. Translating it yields CASPRAGGTSTDTQYF. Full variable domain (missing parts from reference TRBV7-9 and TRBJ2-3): DTGVSQNPRHKITKRGQNVTFRCDPISEHNRLYWYRQTLGQGPEFLTYFQNEAQLEKSRLLSDRFSAERPKGSFSTLEIQRTEQGDSAMYLCASPRAGGTSTDTQYFGPGTRLTVL.

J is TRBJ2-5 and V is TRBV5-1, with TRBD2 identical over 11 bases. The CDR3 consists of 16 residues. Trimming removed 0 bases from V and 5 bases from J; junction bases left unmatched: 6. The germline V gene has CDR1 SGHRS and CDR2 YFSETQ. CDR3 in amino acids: CASSLEPSGGTETQYF. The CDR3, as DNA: TGCGCCAGCAGCTTGGAACCTAGCGGGGGGACTGAGACCCAGTACTTC.